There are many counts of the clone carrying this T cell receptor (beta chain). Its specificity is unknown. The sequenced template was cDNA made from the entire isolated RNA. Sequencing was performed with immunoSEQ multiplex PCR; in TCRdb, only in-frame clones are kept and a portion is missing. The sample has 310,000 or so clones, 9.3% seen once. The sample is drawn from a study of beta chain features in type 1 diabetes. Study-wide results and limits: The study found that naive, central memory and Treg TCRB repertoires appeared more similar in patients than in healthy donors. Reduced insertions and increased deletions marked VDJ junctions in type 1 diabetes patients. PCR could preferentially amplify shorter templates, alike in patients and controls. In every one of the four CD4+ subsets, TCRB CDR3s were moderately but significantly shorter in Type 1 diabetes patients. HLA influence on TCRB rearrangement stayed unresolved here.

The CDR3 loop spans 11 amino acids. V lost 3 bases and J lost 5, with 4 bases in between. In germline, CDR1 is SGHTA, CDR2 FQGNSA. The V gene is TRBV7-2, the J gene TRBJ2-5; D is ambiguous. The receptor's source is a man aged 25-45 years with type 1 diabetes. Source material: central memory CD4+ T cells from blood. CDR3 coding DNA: TGTGCCAGCAGCTTCCATGAGACCCAGTACTTC. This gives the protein CASSFHETQYF.